These T cell receptor beta chains were read from a single sample in a study of a mutant IDH1 vaccine in newly diagnosed glioma. These receptors have no known antigen. Sequencing used immunoSEQ multiplex PCR; TCRdb keeps in-frame clones, though not all of them. The sample has tens of thousands of clones, around 83% seen once; the top ten hold around 4%. The material sequenced was PBMCs, taken from a glioma patient whose treatment included an IDH1 peptide vaccine. These TCRs come from a man between 25 and 39 years old with glioma. The CDR3 runs from the conserved cysteine through the conserved F or W. A D gene is named only where the DNA matches it firmly. Some rows have no size entry. The others give once, few or many, or a class for an expanded clone.

TRBD1	TRBV28	few	TRBJ1-1	CASERLGTVMVF	TGTGCCAGCGAAAGATTGGGGACAGTGATGGTCTTT
.	TRBV18	.	TRBJ2-1	CASSPTGTDRNEQFF	TGTGCCAGCTCACCAACCGGGACGGACCGAAATGAGCAGTTCTTC
.	TRBV15	.	TRBJ1-2	CATSLMGVGYTF	TGTGCCACCAGCCTCATGGGGGTTGGCTACACCTTC
.	TRBV6-5	.	TRBJ1-6	CASSYQATVNASPLHF	TGTGCCAGCAGTTACCAGGCGACAGTAAACGCCTCACCCCTCCACTTT
TRBD2	TRBV7-9	once	TRBJ2-6	CASSSPSGGGHSGANVLTF	TGTGCCAGCAGCTCTCCCTCGGGAGGGGGACACTCTGGGGCCAACGTCCTGACTTTC
TRBD2	TRBV9	.	TRBJ2-1	CASSSGGASLYNEQFF	TGTGCCAGCAGCTCGGGGGGGGCCAGCCTCTACAATGAGCAGTTCTTC
.	TRBV9	.	TRBJ2-2	CASSVEWETGELFF	TGTGCCAGCAGCGTAGAGTGGGAGACCGGGGAGCTGTTTTTT
TRBD2	TRBV4-1	.	TRBJ2-5	CASSSGTSMGQETQYF	TGCGCCAGCAGCTCCGGGACTAGCATGGGGCAAGAGACCCAGTACTTC
.	TRBV28	.	TRBJ1-5	CASSPRDGHSNQPQHF	TGTGCCAGCAGTCCCCGGGACGGACATAGCAATCAGCCCCAGCATTTT
.	TRBV6-1	.	TRBJ2-7	CASSEASQISSYEQYF	TGTGCCAGCAGTGAAGCCTCACAGATTTCCTCCTACGAGCAGTACTTC
.	TRBV11-2	.	TRBJ1-2	CASSWGDGYTF	TGTGCCAGCAGCTGGGGGGACGGCTACACCTTC
.	TRBV7-2	.	TRBJ2-5	CASSRGRGETQYF	TGTGCCAGCAGCCGAGGGCGTGGGGAGACCCAGTACTTC
.	TRBV28	.	TRBJ1-3	CASSPHTTGSGNTIYF	TGTGCCAGCAGTCCCCATACGACAGGCTCTGGAAACACCATATATTTT
.	TRBV5-1	.	TRBJ1-4	CASSLEDGEKLFF	TGCGCCAGCAGCTTGGAGGACGGTGAAAAACTGTTTTTT
.	TRBV7-9	.	TRBJ2-1	CASSPPEQFF	TGTGCCAGCAGCCCACCGGAGCAGTTCTTC
.	TRBV10-1	.	TRBJ2-3	CASNEGPGRTWTDTQYF	TGCGCCAGCAATGAAGGGCCGGGGCGGACGTGGACAGATACGCAGTATTTT
TRBD1	TRBV6-1	few	TRBJ1-1	CASSVTGGAGIAFF	TGTGCCAGCAGTGTGACAGGGGGCGCCGGTATTGCTTTCTTT
TRBD1	TRBV5-5	.	TRBJ1-1	CASSLGERYRGAELRTEAFF	TGTGCCAGCAGCTTGGGAGAGAGGTACAGGGGAGCGGAGTTGCGTACTGAAGCTTTCTTT
TRBD2	TRBV13	.	TRBJ2-5	CASSSGLAGWETQYF	TGTGCCAGCAGCTCGGGACTAGCGGGGTGGGAGACCCAGTACTTC
TRBD2	TRBV27	.	TRBJ2-2	CASSPWTSITGELFF	TGTGCCAGCAGTCCCTGGACTAGCATCACCGGGGAGCTGTTTTTT
.	TRBV6-5	.	TRBJ2-7	CASSYAGLLSYEQYF	TGTGCCAGCAGTTACGCGGGACTCCTCTCCTACGAGCAGTACTTC
.	TRBV6-6	.	TRBJ1-2	CASSYSISGGYGYTF	TGTGCCAGCAGTTACTCGATATCCGGGGGATATGGCTACACCTTC
TRBD1	TRBV28	.	TRBJ2-7	CASSLPGTGIHEQYF	TGTGCCAGCAGTTTACCAGGGACAGGGATACACGAGCAGTACTTC
.	TRBV5-5	.	TRBJ2-7	CASSFEVPLEQYF	TGTGCCAGCAGCTTCGAGGTCCCCCTCGAGCAGTACTTC
TRBD1	TRBV7-2	.	TRBJ1-1	CASSPQGGGGTEAFF	TGTGCCAGCAGCCCACAGGGGGGGGGAGGCACTGAAGCTTTCTTT
.	TRBV7-9	few	TRBJ1-1	CASSDGQYENTEAFF	TGTGCCAGCAGCGACGGACAGTACGAGAACACTGAAGCTTTCTTT
TRBD1	TRBV6-1	.	TRBJ2-2	CASSVPTGVSTGELFF	TGTGCCAGCAGTGTGCCGACAGGGGTTAGCACCGGGGAGCTGTTTTTT
.	TRBV6-5	.	TRBJ2-4	CASSYFPRYF	TGTGCCAGCAGTTACTTTCCGCGGTACTTC
.	TRBV5-1	.	TRBJ2-3	CASPLWDNDSDTQYF	TGCGCCAGCCCCCTCTGGGACAACGACAGCGATACGCAGTATTTT
.	TRBV19	.	TRBJ1-4	CASRNVAYTNEKLFF	TGTGCCAGTAGAAACGTTGCATATACTAATGAAAAACTGTTTTTT
.	TRBV6-5	few	TRBJ1-1	CASIPPGRDEAFF	TGTGCCAGCATCCCCCCAGGTAGGGATGAAGCTTTCTTT
.	TRBV11-3	.	TRBJ2-3	CASSFESSGRDTQYF	TGTGCCAGCAGCTTTGAGAGCTCAGGTCGGGATACGCAGTATTTT
TRBD2	TRBV15	.	TRBJ2-7	CATSRVTGGIEQYF	TGTGCCACCAGCAGAGTAACGGGGGGGATAGAGCAGTACTTC
.	TRBV7-2	.	TRBJ1-4	CASSLKISHNEKLFF	TGTGCCAGCAGCTTAAAAATCAGCCATAATGAAAAACTGTTTTTT
.	TRBV7-6	few	TRBJ2-7	CASSLSQTAVEQYF	TGTGCCAGCAGCTTAAGTCAGACAGCCGTGGAGCAGTACTTC
TRBD1	TRBV5-4	once	TRBJ2-7	CASSVQGGSYEQYF	TGTGCCAGCAGCGTGCAAGGGGGCTCATACGAGCAGTACTTC
TRBD2	TRBV6-1	.	TRBJ2-1	CASSGGLAGYNEQFF	TGTGCCAGCAGTGGGGGACTAGCCGGTTACAATGAGCAGTTCTTC
.	TRBV15	.	TRBJ1-1	CATSRRVGNTEAFF	TGTGCCACCAGCAGACGGGTGGGGAACACTGAAGCTTTCTTT
TRBD1	TRBV28	once	TRBJ2-5	CASSTRQGQETQYF	TGTGCCAGCAGCACAAGACAGGGACAAGAGACCCAGTACTTC
.	TRBV4-2	.	TRBJ2-2	CASSQEGIRRQAITGELFF	TGTGCCAGCAGCCAAGAAGGGATTAGGAGACAGGCGATAACCGGGGAGCTGTTTTTT
.	TRBV18	.	TRBJ1-2	CASSPIGRGYGYTF	TGTGCCAGCTCACCAATAGGACGGGGCTATGGCTACACCTTC
TRBD1	TRBV5-6	.	TRBJ1-2	CASSLGDSHYGYTF	TGTGCCAGCAGCTTGGGGGACAGTCATTATGGCTACACCTTC
.	TRBV6-1	few	TRBJ2-3	CASSERRGWGRTDTQYF	TGTGCCAGCAGTGAAAGAAGGGGCTGGGGTCGTACAGATACGCAGTATTTT
.	TRBV28	once	TRBJ1-2	CASSPPGRINYGYTF	TGTGCCAGCAGTCCCCCGGGCAGAATTAACTATGGCTACACCTTC
.	TRBV7-8	.	TRBJ1-4	CASSPGTSNEKLFF	TGTGCCAGCAGCCCAGGGACTTCTAATGAAAAACTGTTTTTT
.	TRBV5-1	.	TRBJ1-1	CASSLNANTEAFF	TGCGCCAGCAGCTTAAACGCGAACACTGAAGCTTTCTTT